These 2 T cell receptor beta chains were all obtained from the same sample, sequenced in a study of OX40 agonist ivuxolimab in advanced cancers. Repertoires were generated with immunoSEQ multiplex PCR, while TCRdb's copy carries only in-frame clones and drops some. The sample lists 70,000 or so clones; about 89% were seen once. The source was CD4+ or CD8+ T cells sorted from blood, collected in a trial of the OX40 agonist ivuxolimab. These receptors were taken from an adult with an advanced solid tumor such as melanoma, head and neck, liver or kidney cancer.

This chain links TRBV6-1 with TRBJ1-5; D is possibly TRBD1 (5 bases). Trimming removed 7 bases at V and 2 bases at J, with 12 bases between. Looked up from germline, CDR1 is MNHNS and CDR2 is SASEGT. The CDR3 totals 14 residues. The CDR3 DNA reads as TGTGCCAGCATCCCCGGGGGTCGCAATCAGCCCCAGCATTTT. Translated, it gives CASIPGGRNQPQHF.

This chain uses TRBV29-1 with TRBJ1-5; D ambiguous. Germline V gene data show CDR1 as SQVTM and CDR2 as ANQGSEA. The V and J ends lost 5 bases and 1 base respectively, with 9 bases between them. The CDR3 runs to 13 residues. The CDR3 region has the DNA TGCAGCGTTCAAATGGGGAGCAATCAGCCCCAGCATTTT. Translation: CSVQMGSNQPQHF.